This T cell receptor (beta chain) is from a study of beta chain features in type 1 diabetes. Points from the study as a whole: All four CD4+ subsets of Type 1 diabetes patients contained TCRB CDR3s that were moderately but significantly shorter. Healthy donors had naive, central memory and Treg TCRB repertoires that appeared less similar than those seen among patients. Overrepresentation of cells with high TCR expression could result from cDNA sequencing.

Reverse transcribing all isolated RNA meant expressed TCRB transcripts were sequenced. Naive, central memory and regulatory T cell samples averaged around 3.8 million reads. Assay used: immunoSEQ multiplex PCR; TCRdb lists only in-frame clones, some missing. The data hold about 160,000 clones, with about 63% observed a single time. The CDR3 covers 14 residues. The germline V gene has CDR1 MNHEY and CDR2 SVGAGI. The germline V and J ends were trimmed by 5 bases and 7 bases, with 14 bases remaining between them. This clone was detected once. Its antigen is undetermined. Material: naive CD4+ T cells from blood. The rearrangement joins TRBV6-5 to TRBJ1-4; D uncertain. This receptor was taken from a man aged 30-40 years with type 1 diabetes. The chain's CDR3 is CASSPREQREKLFF. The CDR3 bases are TGTGCCAGCAGTCCCCGGGAGCAGCGTGAAAAACTGTTTTTT.